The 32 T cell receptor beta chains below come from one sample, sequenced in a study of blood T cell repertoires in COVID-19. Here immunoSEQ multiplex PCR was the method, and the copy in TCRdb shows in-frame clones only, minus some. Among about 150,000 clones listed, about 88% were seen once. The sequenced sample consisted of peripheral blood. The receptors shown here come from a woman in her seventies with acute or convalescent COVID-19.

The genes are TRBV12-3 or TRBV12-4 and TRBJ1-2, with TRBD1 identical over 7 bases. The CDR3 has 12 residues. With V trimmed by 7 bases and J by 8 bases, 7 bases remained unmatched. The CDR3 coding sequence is TGTGCCAGCACACTCCAGGGGGGCGGCTACACCTTC. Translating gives CASTLQGGGYTF.

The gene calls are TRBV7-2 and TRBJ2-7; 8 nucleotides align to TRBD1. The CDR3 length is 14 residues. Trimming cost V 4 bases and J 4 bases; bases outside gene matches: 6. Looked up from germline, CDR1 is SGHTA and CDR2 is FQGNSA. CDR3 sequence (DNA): TGTGCCAGCAGCTCGCGGACAGGGCAATACGAGCAGTACTTC. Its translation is CASSSRTGQYEQYF.

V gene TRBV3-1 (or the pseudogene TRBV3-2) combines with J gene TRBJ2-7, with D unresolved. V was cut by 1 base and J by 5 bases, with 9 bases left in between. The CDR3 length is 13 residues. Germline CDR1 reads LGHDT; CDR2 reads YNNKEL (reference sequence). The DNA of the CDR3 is TGTGCCAGCAGCCAAGGCGGTTCCAACGAGCAGTACGTC. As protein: CASSQGGSNEQYV.

The CDR3 DNA follows: TGTGCCAGCAGCTTGGCCCCAGGCCCGAACACTGAAGCTTTCTTT. This codes for CASSLAPGPNTEAFF. This chain uses TRBV5-4 with TRBJ1-1; no clear D. The CDR3 loop spans 15 amino acids. Germline V CDR1 and CDR2: SGHNT, YYREEE (reference sequence). V lost 0 bases to trimming and J lost 1 base, with 10 bases between them.

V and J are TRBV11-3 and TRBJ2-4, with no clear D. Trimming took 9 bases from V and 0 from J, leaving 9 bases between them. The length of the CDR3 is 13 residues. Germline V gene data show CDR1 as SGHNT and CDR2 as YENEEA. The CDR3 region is CASSTGAKNIQYF. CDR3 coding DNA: TGTGCCAGTTCGACGGGAGCCAAAAACATTCAGTACTTC.

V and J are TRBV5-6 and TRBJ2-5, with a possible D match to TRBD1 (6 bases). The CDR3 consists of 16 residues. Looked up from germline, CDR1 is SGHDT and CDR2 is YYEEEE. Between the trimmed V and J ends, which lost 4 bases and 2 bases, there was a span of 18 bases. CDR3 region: CASSDRLRDKQETQYF. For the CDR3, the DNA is TGTGCCAGCAGCGACCGTCTCCGGGACAAACAAGAGACCCAGTACTTC.

The DNA of the CDR3 is TGTGCCAACCAGGGTCCAGGGGCCTATGGCTACACCTTC. This codes for CANQGPGAYGYTF. The chain carries TRBV10-3 and TRBJ1-2, with D perhaps TRBD1 (6 bases). Deletions cut 10 bases from V and 4 bases from J, with 16 bases between. Germline CDR1 reads ENHRY; CDR2 reads SYGVKD. This CDR3 is built from 13 residues.

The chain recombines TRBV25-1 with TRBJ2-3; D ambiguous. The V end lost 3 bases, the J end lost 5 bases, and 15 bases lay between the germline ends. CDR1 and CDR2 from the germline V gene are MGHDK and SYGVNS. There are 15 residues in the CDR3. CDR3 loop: CASSEPMTLGDTQYF. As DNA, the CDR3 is TGTGCCAGCAGTGAGCCCATGACCCTAGGAGATACGCAGTATTTT.

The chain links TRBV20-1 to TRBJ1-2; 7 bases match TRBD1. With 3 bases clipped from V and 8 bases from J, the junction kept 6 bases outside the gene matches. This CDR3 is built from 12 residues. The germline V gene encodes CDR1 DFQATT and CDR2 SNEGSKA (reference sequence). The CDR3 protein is CSASEGARGYTF. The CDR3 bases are TGCAGTGCTAGTGAGGGGGCGCGGGGCTACACCTTC.

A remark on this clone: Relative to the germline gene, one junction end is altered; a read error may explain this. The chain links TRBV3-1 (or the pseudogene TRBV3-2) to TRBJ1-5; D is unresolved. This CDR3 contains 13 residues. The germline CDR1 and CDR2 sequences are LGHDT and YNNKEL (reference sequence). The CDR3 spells CASSQGSNQPQHF. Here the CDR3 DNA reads TGTGCCAGCAGCCAGGGGAGCAATCAACCCCAGCATTTT.

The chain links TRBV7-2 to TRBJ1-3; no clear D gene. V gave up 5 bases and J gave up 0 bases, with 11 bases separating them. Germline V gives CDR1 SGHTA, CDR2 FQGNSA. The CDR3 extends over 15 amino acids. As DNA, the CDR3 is TGTGCCAGCAGCGGGCGAGGACTCTCTGGAAACACCATATATTTT. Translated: CASSGRGLSGNTIYF.

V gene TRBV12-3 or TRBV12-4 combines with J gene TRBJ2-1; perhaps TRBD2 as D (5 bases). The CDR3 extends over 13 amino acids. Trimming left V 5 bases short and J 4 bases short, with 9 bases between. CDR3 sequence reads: CASSPSRYNEQFF. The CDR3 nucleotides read TGTGCCAGCAGTCCTAGCCGATACAATGAGCAGTTCTTC.

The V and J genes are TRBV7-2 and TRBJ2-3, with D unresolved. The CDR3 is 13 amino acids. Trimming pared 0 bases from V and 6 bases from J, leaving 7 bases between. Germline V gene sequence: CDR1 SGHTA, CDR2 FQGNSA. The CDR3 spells CASSLAHGDTQYF. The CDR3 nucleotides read TGTGCCAGCAGCTTAGCGCACGGGGATACGCAGTATTTT.

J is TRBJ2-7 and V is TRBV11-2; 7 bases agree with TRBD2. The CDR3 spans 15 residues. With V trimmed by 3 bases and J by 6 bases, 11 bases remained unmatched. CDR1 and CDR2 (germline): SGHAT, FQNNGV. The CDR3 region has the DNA TGTGCCAGCAGCTTCGGGGGGTTTGGTCCTACCGAGCAGTACTTC. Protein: CASSFGGFGPTEQYF.

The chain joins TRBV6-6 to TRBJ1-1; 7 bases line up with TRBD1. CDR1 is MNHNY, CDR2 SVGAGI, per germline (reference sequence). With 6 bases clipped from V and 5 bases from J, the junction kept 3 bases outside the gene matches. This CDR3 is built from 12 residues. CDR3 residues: CASRQTGTEAFF. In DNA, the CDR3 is TGTGCCAGCAGGCAGACAGGGACTGAAGCTTTCTTT.

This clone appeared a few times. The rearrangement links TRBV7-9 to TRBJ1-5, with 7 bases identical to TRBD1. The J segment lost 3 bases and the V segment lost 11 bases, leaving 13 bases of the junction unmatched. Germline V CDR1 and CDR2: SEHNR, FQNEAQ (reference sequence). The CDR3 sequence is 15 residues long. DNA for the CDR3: TGTGCCGCCCCGGAGGAGGGGGCTCTCAATCAGCCCCAGCATTTT. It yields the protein CAAPEEGALNQPQHF.

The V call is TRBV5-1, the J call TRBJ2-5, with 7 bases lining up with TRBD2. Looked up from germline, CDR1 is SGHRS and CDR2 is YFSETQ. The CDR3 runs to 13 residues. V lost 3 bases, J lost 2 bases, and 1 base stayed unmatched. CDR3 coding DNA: TGCGCCAGCAGCTCGGGACTACAAGAGACCCAGTACTTC. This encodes CASSSGLQETQYF.

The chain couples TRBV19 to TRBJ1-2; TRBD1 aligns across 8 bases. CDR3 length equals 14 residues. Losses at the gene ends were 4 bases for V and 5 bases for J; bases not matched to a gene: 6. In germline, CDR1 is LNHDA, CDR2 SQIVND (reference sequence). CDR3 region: CASSTSGTGYGYTF. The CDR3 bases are TGTGCCAGTAGTACCTCCGGGACAGGTTATGGCTACACCTTC.

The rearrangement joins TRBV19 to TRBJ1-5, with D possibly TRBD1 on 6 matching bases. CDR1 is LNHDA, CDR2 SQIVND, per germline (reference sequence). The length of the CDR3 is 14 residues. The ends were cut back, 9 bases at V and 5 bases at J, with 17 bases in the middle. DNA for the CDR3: TGTGCCAGCGCTGACAGGAGTCGGGATCAGCCCCAGCATTTT. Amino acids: CASADRSRDQPQHF.

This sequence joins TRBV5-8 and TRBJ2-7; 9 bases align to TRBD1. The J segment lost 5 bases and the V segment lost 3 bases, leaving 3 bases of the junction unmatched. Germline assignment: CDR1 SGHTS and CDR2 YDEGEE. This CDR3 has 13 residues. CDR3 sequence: CASSSRDRDEQYF. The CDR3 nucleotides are TGTGCCAGCAGCTCCCGGGACAGGGACGAGCAGTACTTC.

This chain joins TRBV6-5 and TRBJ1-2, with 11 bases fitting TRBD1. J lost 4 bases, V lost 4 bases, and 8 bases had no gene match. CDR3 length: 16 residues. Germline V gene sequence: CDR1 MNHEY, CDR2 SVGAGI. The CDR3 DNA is TGTGCCAGCAGTTTATCCGGGACAGGGGGTACCTATGGCTACACCTTC. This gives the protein CASSLSGTGGTYGYTF.

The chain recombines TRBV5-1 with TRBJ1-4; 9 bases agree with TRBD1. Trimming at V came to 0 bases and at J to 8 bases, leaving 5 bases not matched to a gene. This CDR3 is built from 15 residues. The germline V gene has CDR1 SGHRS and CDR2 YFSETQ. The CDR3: CASSLVQGAGEKLFF. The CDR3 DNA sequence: TGCGCCAGCAGCTTGGTACAGGGGGCAGGCGAAAAACTGTTTTTT.

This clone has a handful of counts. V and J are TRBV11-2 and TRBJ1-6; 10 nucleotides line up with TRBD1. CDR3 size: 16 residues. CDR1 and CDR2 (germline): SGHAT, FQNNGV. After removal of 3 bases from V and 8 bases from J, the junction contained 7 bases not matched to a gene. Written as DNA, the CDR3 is TGTGCCAGCAGCTTGCTACCCGGGACAGGGGATTCACCCCTCCACTTT. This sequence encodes CASSLLPGTGDSPLHF.

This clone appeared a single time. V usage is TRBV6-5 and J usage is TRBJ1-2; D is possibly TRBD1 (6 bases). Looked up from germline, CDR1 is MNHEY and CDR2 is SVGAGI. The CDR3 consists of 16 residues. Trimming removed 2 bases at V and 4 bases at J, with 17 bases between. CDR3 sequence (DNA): TGTGCCAGCAGTTACGGGCAAACCGGGACACCCTATGGCTACACCTTC. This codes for CASSYGQTGTPYGYTF.

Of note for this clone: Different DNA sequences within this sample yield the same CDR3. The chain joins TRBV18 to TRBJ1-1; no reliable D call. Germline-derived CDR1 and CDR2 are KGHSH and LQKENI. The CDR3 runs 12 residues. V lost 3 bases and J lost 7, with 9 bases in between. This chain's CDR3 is CASSPRTGEAFF. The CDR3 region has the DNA TGTGCCAGCTCACCGCGCACGGGTGAAGCTTTCTTT.

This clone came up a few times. The CDR3 loop is CAWGQGVGYTF. In DNA, the CDR3 is TGTGCCTGGGGACAGGGGGTTGGCTACACCTTC. The V call is TRBV30, the J call TRBJ1-2, with 10 nucleotides matching TRBD1. The CDR3 contains 11 residues. V gave up 5 bases and J gave up 7 bases; unmatched junction bases: 1. CDR1 and CDR2 from the germline V gene are GTSNPN and SVGIG (reference sequence).

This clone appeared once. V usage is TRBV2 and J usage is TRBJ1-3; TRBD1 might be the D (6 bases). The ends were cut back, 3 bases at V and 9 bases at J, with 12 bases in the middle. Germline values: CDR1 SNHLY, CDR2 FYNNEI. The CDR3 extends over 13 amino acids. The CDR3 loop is CASSDQSRGTIYF. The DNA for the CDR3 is TGTGCCAGCAGTGATCAATCCAGGGGCACCATATATTTT.

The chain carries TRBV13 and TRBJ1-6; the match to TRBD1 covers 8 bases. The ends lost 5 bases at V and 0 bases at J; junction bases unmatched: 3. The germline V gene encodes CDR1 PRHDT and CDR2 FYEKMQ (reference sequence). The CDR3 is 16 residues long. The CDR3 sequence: CASSGTGSSYNSPLHF. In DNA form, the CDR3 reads TGTGCCAGCAGCGGGACAGGATCCTCCTATAATTCACCCCTCCACTTT.

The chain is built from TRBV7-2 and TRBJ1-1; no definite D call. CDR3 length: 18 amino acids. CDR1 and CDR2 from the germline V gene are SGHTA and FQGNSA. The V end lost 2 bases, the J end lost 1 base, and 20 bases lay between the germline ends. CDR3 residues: CASSLRLQRVEGNTEAFF. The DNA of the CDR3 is TGTGCCAGCAGCTTACGATTACAGAGGGTAGAAGGGAACACTGAAGCTTTCTTT.

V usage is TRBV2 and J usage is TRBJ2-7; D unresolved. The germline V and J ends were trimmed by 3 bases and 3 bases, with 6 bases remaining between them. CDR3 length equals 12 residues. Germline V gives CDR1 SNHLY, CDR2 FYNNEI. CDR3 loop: CASSEVGYEQYF. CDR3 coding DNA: TGTGCCAGCAGTGAGGTCGGCTACGAGCAGTACTTC.

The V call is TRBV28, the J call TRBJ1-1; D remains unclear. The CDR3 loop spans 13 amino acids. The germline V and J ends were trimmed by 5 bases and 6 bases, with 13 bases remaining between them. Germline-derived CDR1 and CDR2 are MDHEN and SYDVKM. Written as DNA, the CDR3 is TGTGCCAGCAGTCTCTATAGCCCCCCTGAAGCTTTCTTT. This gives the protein CASSLYSPPEAFF.

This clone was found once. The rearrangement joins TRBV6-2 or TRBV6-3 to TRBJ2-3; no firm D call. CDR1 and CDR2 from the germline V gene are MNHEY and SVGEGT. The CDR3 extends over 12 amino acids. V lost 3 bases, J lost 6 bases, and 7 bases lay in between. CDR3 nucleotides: TGTGCCAGCAGTTATTCCTCGGATACGCAGTATTTT. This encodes CASSYSSDTQYF.